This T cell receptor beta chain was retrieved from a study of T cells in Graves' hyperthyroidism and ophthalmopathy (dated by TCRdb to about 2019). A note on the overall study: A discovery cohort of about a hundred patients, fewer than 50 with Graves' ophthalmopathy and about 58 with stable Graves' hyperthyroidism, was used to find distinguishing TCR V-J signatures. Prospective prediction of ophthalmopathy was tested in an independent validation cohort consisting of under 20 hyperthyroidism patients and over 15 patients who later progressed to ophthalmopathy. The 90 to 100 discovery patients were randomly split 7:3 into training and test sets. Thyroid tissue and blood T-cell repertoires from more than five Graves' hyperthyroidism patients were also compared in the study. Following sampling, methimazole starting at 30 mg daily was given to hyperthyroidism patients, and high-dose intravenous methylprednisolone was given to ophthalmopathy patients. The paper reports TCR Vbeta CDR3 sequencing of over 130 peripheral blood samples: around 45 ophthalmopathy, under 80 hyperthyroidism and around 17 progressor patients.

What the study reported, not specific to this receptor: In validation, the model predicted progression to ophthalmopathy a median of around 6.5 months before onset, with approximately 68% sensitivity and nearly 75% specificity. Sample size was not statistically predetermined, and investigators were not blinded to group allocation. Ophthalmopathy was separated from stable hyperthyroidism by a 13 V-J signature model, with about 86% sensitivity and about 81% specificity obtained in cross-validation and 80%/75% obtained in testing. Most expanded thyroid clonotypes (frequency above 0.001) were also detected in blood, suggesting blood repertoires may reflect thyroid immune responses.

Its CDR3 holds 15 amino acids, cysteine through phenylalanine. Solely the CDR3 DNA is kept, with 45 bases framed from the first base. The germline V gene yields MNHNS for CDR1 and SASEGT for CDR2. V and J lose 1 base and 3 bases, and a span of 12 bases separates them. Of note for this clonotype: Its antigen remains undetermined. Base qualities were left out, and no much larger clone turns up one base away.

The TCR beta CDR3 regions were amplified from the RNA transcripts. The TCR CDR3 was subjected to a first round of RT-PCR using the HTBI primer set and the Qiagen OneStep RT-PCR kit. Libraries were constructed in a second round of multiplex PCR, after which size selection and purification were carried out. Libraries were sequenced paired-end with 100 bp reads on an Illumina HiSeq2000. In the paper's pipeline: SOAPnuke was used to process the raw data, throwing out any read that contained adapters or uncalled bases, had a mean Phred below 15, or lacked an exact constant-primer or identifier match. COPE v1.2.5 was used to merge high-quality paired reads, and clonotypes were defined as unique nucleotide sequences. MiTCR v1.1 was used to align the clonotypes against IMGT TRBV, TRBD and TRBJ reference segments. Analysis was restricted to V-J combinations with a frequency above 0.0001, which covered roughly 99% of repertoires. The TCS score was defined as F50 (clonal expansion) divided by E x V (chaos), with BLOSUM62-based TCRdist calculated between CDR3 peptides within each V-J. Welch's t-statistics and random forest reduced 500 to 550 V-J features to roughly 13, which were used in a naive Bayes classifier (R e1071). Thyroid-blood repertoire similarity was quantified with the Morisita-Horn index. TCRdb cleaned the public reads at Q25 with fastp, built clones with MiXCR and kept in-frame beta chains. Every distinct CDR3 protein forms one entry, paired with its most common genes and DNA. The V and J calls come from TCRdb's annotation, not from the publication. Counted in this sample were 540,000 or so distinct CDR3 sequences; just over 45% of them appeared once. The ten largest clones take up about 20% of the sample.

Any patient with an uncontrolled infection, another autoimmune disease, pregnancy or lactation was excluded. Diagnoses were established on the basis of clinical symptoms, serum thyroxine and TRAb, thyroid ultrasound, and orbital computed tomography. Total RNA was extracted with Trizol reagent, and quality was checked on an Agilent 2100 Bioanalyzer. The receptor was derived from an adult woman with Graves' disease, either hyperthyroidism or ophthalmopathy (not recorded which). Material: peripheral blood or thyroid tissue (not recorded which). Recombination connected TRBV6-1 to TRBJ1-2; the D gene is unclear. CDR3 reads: CASSEDRQIHYGYTF. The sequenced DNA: TGTGCCAGCAGTGAAGATCGGCAGATTCACTATGGCTACACCTTC.